The clone carrying this T cell receptor beta chain was detected ten times or more. As yet, its antigen is unknown. TCRdb used MiXCR to reprocess the reads, holding one entry per CDR3 protein. The sample includes roughly 570,000 distinct CDR3 sequences, around 40% of them seen just once. This record belongs to a study of T cell repertoires in cytomegalovirus infection. For the study at large: Public TCR beta signatures marked donors with CMV infection and the matching HLA. Regarding the study as a whole: Dominant in the ex vivo response were TCR beta clonotypes restricted by HLA-C and specific for CMV. Totalled public TCR beta family frequency picked out people who carried CMV plus the relevant HLA.

Specimen: cultured PBMCs, collected from culture after CMV antigen stimulation. This receptor was obtained from a human donor in good health (CMV status not recorded). Some clones in this sample may be carry-over from other donors' samples.

The CDR3 DNA sequence: TGTGCCAGCAGCCGGGACGGGCGGGAAGCTTTCTTT. This codes for CASSRDGREAFF. The rearrangement links TRBV7-2 to TRBJ1-1; a possible D gene is TRBD1 (5 bases). Trimming removed 5 bases at V and 8 bases at J, with 12 bases between. Per germline, CDR1 SGHTA and CDR2 FQGNSA. CDR3 length equals 12 residues.